This TCR beta chain came from a study of blood T cell repertoires in COVID-19. Looking at the study overall: For recovered donors of Cohort 3, there were two negative PCRs, clearance, or symptom resolution. COVID-19 samples from acute and convalescent phases originated in the United States, Italy and Spain. In each case, the material was cDNA or gDNA derived from T cells, B-cell-depleted T cells, or PBMCs.

Germline V CDR1 and CDR2: LGHNA, YNFKEQ. V lost 0 bases, J lost 3 bases, and 11 bases lay in between. There are 15 residues in the CDR3. Authors' data handling: Reference gene primers were amplified, and this amplification served to estimate nucleated cell counts. Profiling relied on immunoSEQ multiplex PCR, and the TCRdb table lists in-frame clones only, not all of them. V and J calls plus clone size are reproduced from that table; the DNA served to infer D and trimming. The data contain hundreds of thousands of clones, about 90% of them singletons. Sequencing used PBMCs or T cells enriched from blood (not recorded which). The chain has TRBV4-2 and TRBJ1-2; D perhaps matches TRBD1 (5 bases). This clonotype was sampled from a man in his forties in a cohort exposed to, infected with or recovered from COVID-19 (not recorded which). The CDR3 DNA reads as TGTGCCAGCAGCCAAGAAAGGGCAGGGTACTATGGCTACACCTTC. Protein: CASSQERAGYYGYTF.